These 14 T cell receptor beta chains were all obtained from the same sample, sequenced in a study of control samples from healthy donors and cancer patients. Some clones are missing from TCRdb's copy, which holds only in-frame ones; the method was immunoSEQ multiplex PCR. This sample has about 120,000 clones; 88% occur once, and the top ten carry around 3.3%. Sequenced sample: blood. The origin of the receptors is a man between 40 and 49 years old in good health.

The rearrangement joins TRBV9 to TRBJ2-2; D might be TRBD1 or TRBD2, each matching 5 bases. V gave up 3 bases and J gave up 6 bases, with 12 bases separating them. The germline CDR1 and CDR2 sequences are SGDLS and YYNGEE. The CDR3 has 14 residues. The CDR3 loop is CASSEGPGPGELFF. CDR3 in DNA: TGTGCCAGCAGCGAGGGTCCGGGACCCGGGGAGCTGTTTTTT.

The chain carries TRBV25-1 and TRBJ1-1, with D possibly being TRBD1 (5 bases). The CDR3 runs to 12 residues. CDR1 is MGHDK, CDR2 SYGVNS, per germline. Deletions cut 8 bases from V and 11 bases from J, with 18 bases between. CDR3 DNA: TGTGCCAGCGAAGCATGGGGGAGTACGGCTTTCTTT. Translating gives CASEAWGSTAFF.

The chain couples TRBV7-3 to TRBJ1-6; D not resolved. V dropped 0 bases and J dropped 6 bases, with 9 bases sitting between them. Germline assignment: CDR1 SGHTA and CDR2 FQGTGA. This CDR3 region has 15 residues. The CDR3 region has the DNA TGTGCCAGCAGCTTAACGTCAGCCACTAATTCACCCCTCCACTTT. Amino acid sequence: CASSLTSATNSPLHF.

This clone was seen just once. CDR3 nucleotide sequence: TGTGCCATCAGTGCGGGGACAGGGGGATCCTCATCTGGAAACACCATATATTTT. It specifies CAISAGTGGSSSGNTIYF. The genes are TRBV10-3 and TRBJ1-3; 11 bases align to TRBD1. With V trimmed by 4 bases and J by 1 base, 9 bases remained unmatched. The CDR3 covers 18 residues. CDR1 is ENHRY and CDR2 is SYGVKD in the germline V gene.

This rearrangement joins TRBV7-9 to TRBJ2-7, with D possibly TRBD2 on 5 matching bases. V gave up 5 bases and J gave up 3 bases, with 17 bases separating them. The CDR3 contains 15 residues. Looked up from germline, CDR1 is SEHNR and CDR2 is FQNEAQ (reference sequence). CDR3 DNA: TGTGCCAGCAGCCCCAGAGAGGGTGAATACTACGAGCAGTACTTC. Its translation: CASSPREGEYYEQYF.

CDR3 DNA sequence: TGTGCCAGCAGGGACGGTCCTAGCACAGATACGCAGTATTTT. Protein: CASRDGPSTDTQYF. The J gene is TRBJ2-3, the V gene TRBV2; unclear D gene. The CDR3 totals 14 residues. V was shortened by 6 bases and J by 0 bases, with 10 bases between the two germline ends. From germline, CDR1 is SNHLY and CDR2 FYNNEI.

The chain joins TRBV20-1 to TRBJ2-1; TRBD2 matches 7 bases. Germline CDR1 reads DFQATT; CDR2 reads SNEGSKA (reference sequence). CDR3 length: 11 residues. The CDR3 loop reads CSLGGGNEQFF. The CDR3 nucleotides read TGCAGCCTTGGGGGGGGCAATGAGCAGTTCTTC.

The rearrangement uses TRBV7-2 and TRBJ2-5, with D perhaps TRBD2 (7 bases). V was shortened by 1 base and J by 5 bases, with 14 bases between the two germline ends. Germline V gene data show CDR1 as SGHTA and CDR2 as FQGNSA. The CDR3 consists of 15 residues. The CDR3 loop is CASSLGGGAEETQYF. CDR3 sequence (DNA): TGTGCCAGCAGCTTAGGTGGGGGGGCTGAGGAGACCCAGTACTTC.

CDR3: CASSETGGSYNSPLHF. The CDR3 DNA sequence: TGTGCCAGCAGCGAGACAGGGGGCTCCTATAATTCACCCCTCCACTTT. The J gene is TRBJ1-6, the V gene TRBV9, with TRBD1 identical over 9 bases. The CDR3 totals 16 residues. V lost 3 bases and J lost 0; bases outside the gene matches: 1. Germline CDR1 and CDR2: SGDLS and YYNGEE. Drawing the rest from reference TRBV9 and TRBJ1-6, the complete variable domain is DSGVTQTPKHLITATGQRVTLRCSPRSGDLSVYWYQQSLDQGLQFLIQYYNGEERAKGNILERFSAQQFPDLHSELNLSSLELGDSALYFCASSETGGSYNSPLHFGNGTRLTVT.

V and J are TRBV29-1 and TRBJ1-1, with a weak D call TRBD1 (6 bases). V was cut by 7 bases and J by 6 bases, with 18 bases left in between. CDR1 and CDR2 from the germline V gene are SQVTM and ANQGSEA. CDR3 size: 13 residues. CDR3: CSAWGGGLSEAFF. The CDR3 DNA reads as TGCAGCGCCTGGGGCGGGGGGCTCTCTGAAGCTTTCTTT.

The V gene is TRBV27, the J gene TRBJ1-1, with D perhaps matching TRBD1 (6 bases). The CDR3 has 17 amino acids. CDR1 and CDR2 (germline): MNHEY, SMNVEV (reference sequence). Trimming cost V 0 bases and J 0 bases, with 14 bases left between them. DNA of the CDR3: TGTGCCAGCAGTTTATCGAGAGGGGGGGGTTTGAACACTGAAGCTTTCTTT. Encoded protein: CASSLSRGGGLNTEAFF.

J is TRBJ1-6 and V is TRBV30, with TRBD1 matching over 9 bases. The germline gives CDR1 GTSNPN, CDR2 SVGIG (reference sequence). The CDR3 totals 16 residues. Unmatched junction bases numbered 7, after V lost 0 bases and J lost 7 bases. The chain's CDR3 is CAWSVRGTGLNSPLHF. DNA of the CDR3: TGTGCCTGGAGTGTACGTGGGACAGGGTTGAATTCACCCCTCCACTTT.

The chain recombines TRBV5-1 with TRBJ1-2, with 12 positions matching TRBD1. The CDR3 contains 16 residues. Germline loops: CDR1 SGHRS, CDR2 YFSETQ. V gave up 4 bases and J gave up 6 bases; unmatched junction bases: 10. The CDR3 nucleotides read TGCGCCAGCAGCCCCCTACCGGGACAGGGGGCGGATGGCTACACCTTC. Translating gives CASSPLPGQGADGYTF.

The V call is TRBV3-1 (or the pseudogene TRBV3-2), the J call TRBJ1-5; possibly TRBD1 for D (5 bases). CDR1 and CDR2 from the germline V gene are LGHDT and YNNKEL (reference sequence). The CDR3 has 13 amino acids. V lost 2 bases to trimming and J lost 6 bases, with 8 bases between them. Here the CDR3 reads CASSQMGGQPQHF. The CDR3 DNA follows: TGTGCCAGCAGCCAAATGGGGGGTCAGCCCCAGCATTTT.